This T cell receptor (beta chain) was retrieved from a study of T cell responses to AZD1222 COVID-19 vaccine. Study-level results: Regions left unmutated in variants are reportedly the target of nearly half of spike-specific TCRs. Spike-specific TCR depth and breadth grew after two AZD1222 doses.

Clones were read by immunoSEQ multiplex PCR, and TCRdb kept only the in-frame ones, dropping some. The table includes over 100,000 clones, almost 85% detected once. Trimming removed 1 base at V and 4 bases at J, with 16 bases between. The V gene's germline CDR1 is LGHNA and CDR2 YSLEER. This CDR3 spans 16 amino acids. Notes on this clone: Its specificity is unknown.

The material was peripheral blood, obtained 28 days after the second dose of the MenACWY control vaccine. This chain uses TRBV4-3 with TRBJ1-2; possibly TRBD1 for D (5 bases). This TCR came from an adult who received the MenACWY meningococcal vaccine as a control. CDR3 amino acids: CASSQGLDTRSYGYTF. The DNA for the CDR3 is TGCGCCAGCAGCCAAGGTCTGGACACCAGATCCTATGGCTACACCTTC.